These 28 T cell receptor beta chains originate from one sample sequenced in a study of PD-1 blockade in classical Hodgkin lymphoma (dated by TCRdb to the early 2020s). Taken with the paper, the label for time point translates to: cycle 2 day 1 (C2D1) of nivolumab. Every trial patient had relapsed after autologous stem cell transplantation, and cohorts A, B and C differed in prior brentuximab vedotin exposure. The library was obtained by the immunoSEQ multiplex PCR assay. TCRdb carries this immuneACCESS record with in-frame sequences only. Its versions omit some clonotypes, under half of them owing to an unresolved V gene in the studies checked, with the rest unexplained. The table for this sample lists 20,000 to 25,000 clones; around 69% of them were counted only once. Around 24% of the sample belongs to the ten largest clones. Sequencing was performed on peripheral blood mononuclear cells (PBMCs), taken before the second cycle of nivolumab. Receptor source: a human donor with classical Hodgkin lymphoma.

The rearrangement joins TRBV5-4 to TRBJ1-6; tentative D call: TRBD1 (6 bases). V dropped 5 bases and J dropped 7 bases, with 19 bases sitting between them. CDR1 SGHNT and CDR2 YYREEE come from the germline V gene (reference sequence). The CDR3 loop spans 16 amino acids. The CDR3 reads CASRRSQGSVNSPLHF. CDR3 DNA: TGTGCCAGCAGGCGTTCTCAGGGGTCCGTCAATTCACCCCTCCACTTT. The whole variable domain, remainder taken from reference TRBV5-4 and TRBJ1-6, is ETGVTQSPTHLIKTRGQQVTLRCSSQSGHNTVSWYQQALGQGPQFIFQYYREEENGRGNFPPRFSGLQFPNYSSELNVNALELDDSALYLCASRRSQGSVNSPLHFGNGTRLTVT.

The CDR3 DNA reads TGCAGCGCTACCCCGGGGGCCGAAGCTTTCTTT. Translated: CSATPGAEAFF. This chain connects TRBV29-1 to TRBJ1-1; a possible D gene is TRBD1 (6 bases). V lost 7 bases and J lost 8, with 14 bases in between. The CDR3 totals 11 residues. Germline lookup yields CDR1 SQVTM and CDR2 ANQGSEA. Looking up the rest from reference TRBV29-1 and TRBJ1-1 gives the full variable domain: SAVISQKPSRDICQRGTSLTIQCQVDSQVTMMFWYRQQPGQSLTLIATANQGSEATYESGFVIDKFPISRPNLTFSTLTVSNMSPEDSSIYLCSATPGAEAFFGQGTRLTVV.

CDR3 in amino acids: CASSQDSGHGELFF. The CDR3 DNA reads as TGCGCCAGCAGCCAAGACTCCGGGCACGGGGAGCTGTTTTTT. This rearrangement joins TRBV4-1 to TRBJ2-2; D is unresolved. The CDR3 is 14 amino acids. CDR1 is MGHRA and CDR2 is YSYEKL in the germline V gene. Deletions cut 0 bases from V and 7 bases from J, with 9 bases between.

V usage is TRBV7-9 and J usage is TRBJ2-2; possibly TRBD2 for D (5 bases). CDR1 SEHNR and CDR2 FQNEAQ come from the germline V gene (reference sequence). The CDR3 runs to 15 residues. V was pared by 5 bases and J by 0 bases, with 10 bases between. The CDR3 protein is CASSPPGTNTGELFF. In nucleotides, the CDR3 is TGTGCCAGCAGCCCCCCGGGGACGAACACCGGGGAGCTGTTTTTT.

This chain's CDR3 is CASSQSGTPNYGYTF. The CDR3 coding sequence is TGTGCCAGCAGCCAATCGGGGACACCTAACTATGGCTACACCTTC. The V gene is TRBV16, the J gene TRBJ1-2, with TRBD1 as a possible D gene (6 bases). V lost 0 bases, J lost 0 bases, and 8 bases lay in between. The V gene's germline CDR1 is KGHSY and CDR2 FQNENV. CDR3 length equals 15 residues.

The chain has TRBV27 and TRBJ2-7; 8 positions match TRBD1. The CDR3 sequence is 13 residues long. V trimming: 4 bases; J trimming: 5 bases; junction bases outside the gene matches: 4. Per the germline V gene, CDR1 is MNHEY and CDR2 is SMNVEV (reference sequence). CDR3 in DNA: TGTGCCAGCAGTTCCGACAGGGGACACGAGCAGTACTTC. This encodes CASSSDRGHEQYF.

J is TRBJ2-1 and V is TRBV15; TRBD1 might be the D (6 bases). CDR1 and CDR2 (germline): LNHNV, YYDKDF (reference sequence). The CDR3 sequence is 12 residues long. V was pared by 6 bases and J by 5 bases, with 8 bases between. The CDR3 here is CATSDRNNEQFF. DNA of the CDR3: TGTGCCACCAGTGACAGGAACAATGAGCAGTTCTTC.

The rearrangement uses TRBV19 and TRBJ1-2, with D perhaps matching TRBD1 (5 bases). This CDR3 is built from 12 residues. Germline lookup yields CDR1 LNHDA and CDR2 SQIVND (reference sequence). Trimming cost V 8 bases and J 2 bases, with 9 bases left between them. CDR3 nucleotides: TGTGCCAGTTTGAGGGGCAACTATGGCTACACCTTC. Its protein product is CASLRGNYGYTF.

This clone was found once. The chain has TRBV5-4 and TRBJ2-7; possible D gene TRBD2, 5 bases. V was clipped by 2 bases and J by 2 bases, with 14 bases between them. The germline CDR1 and CDR2 sequences are SGHNT and YYREEE (reference sequence). The length of the CDR3 is 15 residues. Here the CDR3 reads CASSFRGPYPYEQYF. CDR3 DNA sequence: TGTGCCAGCAGCTTTAGAGGGCCCTATCCCTACGAGCAGTACTTC.

This chain joins TRBV5-6 and TRBJ2-4; D is possibly TRBD1 (5 bases). Germline V lookup: CDR1 SGHDT, CDR2 YYEEEE. The CDR3 sequence is 14 residues long. With 2 bases removed from V and 8 bases from J, the gap between germline ends came to 14 bases. CDR3 bases: TGTGCCAGCAGCTTTCGCGACAGTCCGGACATTCAGTACTTC. This gives the protein CASSFRDSPDIQYF.

The chain is built from TRBV7-9 and TRBJ2-1; 10 nucleotides line up with TRBD2. Germline CDR1 and CDR2: SEHNR and FQNEAQ (reference sequence). The CDR3 sequence is 16 residues long. The junction had 6 bases not matched to a gene; V was cut back by 6 bases and J by 1 base. CDR3 region: CASRVAGGVSYNEQFF. DNA of the CDR3: TGTGCCAGCAGGGTAGCGGGAGGAGTGTCCTACAATGAGCAGTTCTTC.

The chain uses TRBV5-5 and TRBJ2-1; TRBD1 matches at 7 bases. Trimming at V came to 0 bases and at J to 4 bases, leaving 7 bases not matched to a gene. The CDR3 sequence is 16 residues long. CDR1 is SGHKS, CDR2 YYEKEE, per germline (reference sequence). The CDR3 reads CASSLGEGAGYNEQFF. The CDR3 nucleotides read TGTGCCAGCAGCTTGGGAGAGGGGGCAGGATACAATGAGCAGTTCTTC.

This clone was seen a handful of times. The chain recombines TRBV4-1 with TRBJ2-7, with D possibly being TRBD1 (6 bases). CDR3 size: 13 residues. The ends were cut back, 0 bases at V and 4 bases at J, with 7 bases in the middle. Germline lookup yields CDR1 MGHRA and CDR2 YSYEKL. The CDR3 here is CASSQDRGYEQYF. The CDR3 coding sequence is TGCGCCAGCAGCCAAGATAGGGGGTACGAGCAGTACTTC.

This sequence joins TRBV29-1 and TRBJ2-7; tentatively, D is TRBD2 (5 bases). Germline assignment: CDR1 SQVTM and CDR2 ANQGSEA. This CDR3 has 13 amino acids. Trimming removed 7 bases at V and 2 bases at J, with 15 bases between. CDR3: CSAMTGRAYEQYF. CDR3 DNA sequence: TGCAGCGCGATGACGGGGAGAGCCTACGAGCAGTACTTC.

A few counts support this clone. The V gene is TRBV7-8, the J gene TRBJ2-7; D gene uncertain. The germline V and J ends were trimmed by 4 bases and 2 bases, with 15 bases remaining between them. The CDR3 runs 15 residues. Germline CDR1 SGHVS, CDR2 FQNEAQ. This CDR3 reads CASSSRTGLTYEQYF. CDR3 coding DNA: TGTGCCAGCAGCTCCCGGACGGGCCTGACCTACGAGCAGTACTTC.

This chain connects TRBV27 to TRBJ2-5; 8 bases map to TRBD2. CDR1 and CDR2 from the germline V gene are MNHEY and SMNVEV (reference sequence). The CDR3 loop spans 16 amino acids. With 7 bases clipped from V and 3 bases from J, the junction kept 13 bases outside the gene matches. As DNA, the CDR3 is TGTGCCAGCAAACTTTCGGGGACGGGAGGGAAAGAGACCCAGTACTTC. This codes for CASKLSGTGGKETQYF.

The J gene is TRBJ1-1, the V gene TRBV27; D ambiguous. V lost 5 bases to trimming and J lost 1 base, with 11 bases between them. CDR1 is MNHEY and CDR2 is SMNVEV in the germline V gene (reference sequence). CDR3 length: 14 amino acids. The DNA of the CDR3 is TGTGCCAGCAGTCCTTTAAACAGGAACACTGAAGCTTTCTTT. Translation: CASSPLNRNTEAFF.

The genes are TRBV27 and TRBJ1-2, with D tentatively TRBD1 (5 bases). Germline V lookup: CDR1 MNHEY, CDR2 SMNVEV (reference sequence). CDR3 size: 14 residues. V dropped 2 bases and J dropped 6 bases, with 13 bases sitting between them. The CDR3 DNA sequence: TGTGCCAGCAGTTTAATTCCCAGGGCGCATGGCTACACCTTC. This gives the protein CASSLIPRAHGYTF.

This clone was detected only a few times. J is TRBJ1-2 and V is TRBV5-5, with 10 bases matching TRBD1. Germline V gene data show CDR1 as SGHKS and CDR2 as YYEKEE (reference sequence). The CDR3 contains 17 residues. Trimming removed 0 bases from V and 2 bases from J; junction bases left unmatched: 7. The CDR3 here is CASSLGTGGIFNYGYTF. CDR3 bases: TGTGCCAGCAGCTTGGGGACAGGGGGGATATTCAACTATGGCTACACCTTC.

This clone was counted only a few times. The CDR3 here is CASSLSGVKLFF. The CDR3 DNA reads as TGTGCCAGCAGTTTATCGGGTGTGAAACTGTTTTTT. The chain links TRBV28 to TRBJ1-4; D remains unclear. Per the germline V gene, CDR1 is MDHEN and CDR2 is SYDVKM. The CDR3 consists of 12 residues. Between the trimmed V and J ends, which lost 1 base and 11 bases, there was a span of 8 bases.

This sequence joins TRBV6-5 and TRBJ2-7; D gene unclear. Germline V gene sequence: CDR1 MNHEY, CDR2 SVGAGI. CDR3 length equals 13 residues. V was pared by 6 bases and J by 0 bases, with 9 bases between. CDR3 coding DNA: TGTGCCAGCAGAACACTCGTCTCCTACGAGCAGTACTTC. Translating it yields CASRTLVSYEQYF.

The chain is built from TRBV5-1 and TRBJ2-5; D remains unclear. Germline-derived CDR1 and CDR2 are SGHRS and YFSETQ. The CDR3 sequence is 14 residues long. V lost 1 base and J lost 5, with 12 bases in between. The CDR3 here is CASSLPDPTETQYF. DNA for the CDR3: TGCGCCAGCAGCTTGCCAGATCCTACGGAGACCCAGTACTTC.

The gene calls are TRBV7-9 and TRBJ2-3; 7 bases fit TRBD1. J gave up 11 bases and V 5 bases, and 16 bases lay outside the gene matches. CDR3 length equals 15 residues. Per germline, CDR1 SEHNR and CDR2 FQNEAQ (reference sequence). CDR3 DNA sequence: TGTGCCAGCAGCCCTACAGGGGCATCCGCAGCCAAGCAGTATTTT. Translation gives CASSPTGASAAKQYF.

The V gene is TRBV18, the J gene TRBJ2-7; 8 positions agree with TRBD1. The CDR3 is 13 amino acids. Trimming took 4 bases from V and 7 from J; bases not matched to a gene: 6. From germline, CDR1 is KGHSH and CDR2 LQKENI. The CDR3 sequence: CASSLGQGAEQYF. CDR3 sequence (DNA): TGTGCCAGCTCACTAGGACAGGGAGCGGAGCAGTACTTC. The whole variable domain, filled in from reference TRBV18 and TRBJ2-7, reads NAGVMQNPRHLVRRRGQEARLRCSPMKGHSHVYWYRQLPEEGLKFMVYLQKENIIDESGMPKERFSAEFPKEGPSILRIQQVVRGDSAAYFCASSLGQGAEQYFGPGTRLTVT.

The chain is built from TRBV19 and TRBJ2-6, with D tentatively TRBD2 (5 bases). The V end was cut by 5 bases, the J end by 4 bases, with 15 bases between. The germline V gene encodes CDR1 LNHDA and CDR2 SQIVND (reference sequence). The CDR3 sequence is 16 residues long. Here the CDR3 DNA reads TGTGCCAGTAGTCGGGGTTTGGACGTCGGGGCCAACGTCCTGACTTTC. This encodes CASSRGLDVGANVLTF.

The rearrangement links TRBV6-1 to TRBJ1-2, with D unresolved. The CDR3 is 15 residues long. Germline CDR1 and CDR2: MNHNS and SASEGT. Trimming removed 2 bases from V and 5 bases from J, with 15 bases in between. Here the CDR3 reads CASSERALTPYGYTF. CDR3 DNA: TGTGCCAGCAGTGAAAGGGCCCTCACCCCTTATGGCTACACCTTC.

As DNA, the CDR3 is TGTGCCACCTCCGGCGGGAGGCAAGAGACCCAGTACTTC. This sequence encodes CATSGGRQETQYF. The chain carries TRBV10-3 and TRBJ2-5, with 8 nucleotides matching TRBD2. The CDR3 is 13 residues long. The V gene's germline CDR1 is ENHRY and CDR2 SYGVKD. The trim removed 10 bases at V and 2 bases at J, leaving 6 bases unmatched.

The chain recombines TRBV10-2 with TRBJ2-5; 10 positions agree with TRBD2. The J call may be wrong; the DNA end is better matched by TRBJ2-7. The CDR3 is 16 residues long. Germline lookup yields CDR1 WSHSY and CDR2 SAAADI. The CDR3 bases are TGCGCCAGCAGTGATCTTCGGCTAGCGGGAGTTGGCGAGCAGTACTTC. This encodes CASSDLRLAGVGEQYF.